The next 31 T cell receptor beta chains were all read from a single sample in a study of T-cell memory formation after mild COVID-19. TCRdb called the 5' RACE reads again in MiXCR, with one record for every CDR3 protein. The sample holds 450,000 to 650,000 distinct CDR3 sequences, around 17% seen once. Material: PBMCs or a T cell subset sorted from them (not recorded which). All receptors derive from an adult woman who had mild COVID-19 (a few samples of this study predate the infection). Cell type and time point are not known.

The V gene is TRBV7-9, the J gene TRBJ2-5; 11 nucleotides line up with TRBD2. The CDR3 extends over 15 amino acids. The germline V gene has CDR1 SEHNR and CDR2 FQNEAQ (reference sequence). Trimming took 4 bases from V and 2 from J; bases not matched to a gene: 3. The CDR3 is CASSSGLAAQETQYF. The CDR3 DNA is TGTGCCAGCAGCTCGGGACTAGCGGCTCAAGAGACCCAGTACTTC.

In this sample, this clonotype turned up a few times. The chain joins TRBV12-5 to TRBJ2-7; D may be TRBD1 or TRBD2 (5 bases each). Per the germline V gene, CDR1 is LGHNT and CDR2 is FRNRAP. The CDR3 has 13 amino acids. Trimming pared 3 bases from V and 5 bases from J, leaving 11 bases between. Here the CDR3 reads CASGLIEGHEQYF. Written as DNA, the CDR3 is TGTGCTAGTGGTTTAATTGAGGGGCACGAGCAGTACTTC.

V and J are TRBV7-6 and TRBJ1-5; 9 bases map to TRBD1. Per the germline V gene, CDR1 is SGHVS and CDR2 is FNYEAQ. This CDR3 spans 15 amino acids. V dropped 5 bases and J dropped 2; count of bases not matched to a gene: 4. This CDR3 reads CASSRTGDRNQPQHF. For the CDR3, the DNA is TGTGCCAGCAGCCGGACAGGGGACCGCAATCAGCCCCAGCATTTT.

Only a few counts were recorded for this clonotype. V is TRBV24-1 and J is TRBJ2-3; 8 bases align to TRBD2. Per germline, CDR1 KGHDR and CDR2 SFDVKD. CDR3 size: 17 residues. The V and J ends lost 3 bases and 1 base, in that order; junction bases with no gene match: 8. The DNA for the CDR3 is TGTGCCACCAGTGATCCCGGGAGCGGGAGACGCACAGATACGCAGTATTTT. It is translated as CATSDPGSGRRTDTQYF.

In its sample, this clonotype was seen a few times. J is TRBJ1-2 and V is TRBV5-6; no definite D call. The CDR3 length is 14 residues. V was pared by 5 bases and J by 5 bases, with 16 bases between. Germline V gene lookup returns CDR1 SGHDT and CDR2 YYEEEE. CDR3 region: CASRGYEERYGYTF. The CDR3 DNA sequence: TGTGCCAGCAGGGGGTACGAGGAAAGGTATGGCTACACCTTC. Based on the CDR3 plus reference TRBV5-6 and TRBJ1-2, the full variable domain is DAGVTQSPTHLIKTRGQQVTLRCSPKSGHDTVSWYQQALGQGPQFIFQYYEEEERQRGNFPDRFSGHQFPNYSSELNVNALLLGDSALYLCASRGYEERYGYTFGSGTRLTVV.

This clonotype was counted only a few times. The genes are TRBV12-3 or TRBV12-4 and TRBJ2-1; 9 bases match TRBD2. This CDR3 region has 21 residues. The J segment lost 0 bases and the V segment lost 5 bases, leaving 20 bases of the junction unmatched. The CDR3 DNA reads TGTGCCAGCAGTCCGACCCTGGGGGGTAGCGGGAGAGGGAGCTCCTACAATGAGCAGTTCTTC. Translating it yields CASSPTLGGSGRGSSYNEQFF.

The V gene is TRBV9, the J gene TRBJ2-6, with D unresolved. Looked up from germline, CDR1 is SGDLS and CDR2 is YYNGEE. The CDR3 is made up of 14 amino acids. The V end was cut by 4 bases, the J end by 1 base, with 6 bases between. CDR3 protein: CASSSRSGANVLTF. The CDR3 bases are TGTGCCAGCAGCTCCCGGTCTGGGGCCAACGTCCTGACTTTC.

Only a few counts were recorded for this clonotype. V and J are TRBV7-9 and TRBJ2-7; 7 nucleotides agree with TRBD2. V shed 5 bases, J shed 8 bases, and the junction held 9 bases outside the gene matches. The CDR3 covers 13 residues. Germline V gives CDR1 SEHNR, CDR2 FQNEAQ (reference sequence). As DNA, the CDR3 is TGTGCCAGCAGCCAATTAACTAGCGTCAAGCAGTACTTC. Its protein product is CASSQLTSVKQYF.

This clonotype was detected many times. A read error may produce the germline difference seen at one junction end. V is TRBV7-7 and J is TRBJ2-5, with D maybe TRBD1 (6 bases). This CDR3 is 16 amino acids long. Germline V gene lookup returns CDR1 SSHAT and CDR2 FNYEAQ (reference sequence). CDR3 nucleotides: TGTGCTAGCAGCTTAGGACGGACGATTAGGGGGGAGACCCAGTACTTC. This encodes CASSLGRTIRGETQYF.

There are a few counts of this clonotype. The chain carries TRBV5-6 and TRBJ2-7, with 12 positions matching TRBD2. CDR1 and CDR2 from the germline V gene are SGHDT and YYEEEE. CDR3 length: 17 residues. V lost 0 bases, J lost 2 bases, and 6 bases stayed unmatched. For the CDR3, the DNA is TGTGCCAGCAGCTTGGGACTAGCGGGAGCGGCGGCCTACGAGCAGTACTTC. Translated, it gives CASSLGLAGAAAYEQYF.

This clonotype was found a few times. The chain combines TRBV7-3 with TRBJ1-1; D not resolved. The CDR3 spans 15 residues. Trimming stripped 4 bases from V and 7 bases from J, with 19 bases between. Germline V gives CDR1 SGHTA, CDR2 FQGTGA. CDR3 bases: TGTGCCAGCAGCTCCGGACGTAAGTCGCGTCATGAAGCTTTCTTT. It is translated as CASSSGRKSRHEAFF.

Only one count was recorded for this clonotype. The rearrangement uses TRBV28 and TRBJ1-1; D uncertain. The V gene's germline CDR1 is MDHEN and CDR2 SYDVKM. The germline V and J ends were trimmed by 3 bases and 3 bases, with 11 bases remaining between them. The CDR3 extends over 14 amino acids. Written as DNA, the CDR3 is TGTGCCAGCAGTTTCCAGGCTTTCGACACTGAAGCTTTCTTT. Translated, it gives CASSFQAFDTEAFF.

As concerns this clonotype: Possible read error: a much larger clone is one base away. The CDR3 DNA follows: TGTGCCAGCGTCCTCTTCTCTGGGGCCAACGTCCTGACTTTC. Translating it yields CASVLFSGANVLTF. The chain recombines TRBV7-9 with TRBJ2-6, with D unclear. V was trimmed by 8 bases and J by 0 bases, leaving 8 bases between them. CDR3 length: 14 amino acids. Looked up from germline, CDR1 is SEHNR and CDR2 is FQNEAQ (reference sequence).

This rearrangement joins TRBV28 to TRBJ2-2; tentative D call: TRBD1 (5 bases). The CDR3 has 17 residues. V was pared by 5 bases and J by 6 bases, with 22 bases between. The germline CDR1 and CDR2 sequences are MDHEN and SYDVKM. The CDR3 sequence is CASSPAGQGDYSGELFF. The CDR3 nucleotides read TGTGCCAGCAGTCCCGCCGGGCAGGGCGATTACTCCGGGGAGCTGTTTTTT.

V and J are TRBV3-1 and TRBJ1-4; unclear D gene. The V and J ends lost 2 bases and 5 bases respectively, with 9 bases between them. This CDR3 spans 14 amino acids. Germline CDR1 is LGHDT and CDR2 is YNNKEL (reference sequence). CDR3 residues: CASSQLGDNEKLFF. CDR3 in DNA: TGTGCCAGCAGCCAACTAGGAGACAATGAAAAACTGTTTTTT.

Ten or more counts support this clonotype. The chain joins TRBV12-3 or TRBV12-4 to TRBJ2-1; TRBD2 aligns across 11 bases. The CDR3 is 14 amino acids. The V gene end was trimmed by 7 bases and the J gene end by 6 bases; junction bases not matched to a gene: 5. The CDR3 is CASNPGLAGNEQFF. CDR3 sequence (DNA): TGTGCCAGCAATCCAGGACTAGCGGGCAATGAGCAGTTCTTC.

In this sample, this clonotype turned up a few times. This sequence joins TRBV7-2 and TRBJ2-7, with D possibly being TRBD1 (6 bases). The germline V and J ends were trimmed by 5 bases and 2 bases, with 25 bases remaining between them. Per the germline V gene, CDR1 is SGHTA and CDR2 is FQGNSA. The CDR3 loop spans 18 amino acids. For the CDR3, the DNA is TGTGCCAGCAGCCTAAAGGTGGGGGCCACCCTCCCCACCTACGAGCAGTACTTC. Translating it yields CASSLKVGATLPTYEQYF.

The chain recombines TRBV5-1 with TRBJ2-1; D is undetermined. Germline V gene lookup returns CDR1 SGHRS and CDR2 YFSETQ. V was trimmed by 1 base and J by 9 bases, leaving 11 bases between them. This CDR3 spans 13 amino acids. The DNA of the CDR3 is TGCGCCAGCAGCTTGACAGTCTTCGGTGAGCAGTTCTTC. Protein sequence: CASSLTVFGEQFF.

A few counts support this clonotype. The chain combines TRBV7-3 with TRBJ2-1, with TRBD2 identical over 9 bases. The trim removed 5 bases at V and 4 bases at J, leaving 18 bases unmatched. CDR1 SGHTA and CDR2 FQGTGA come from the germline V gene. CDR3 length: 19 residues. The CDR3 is CASSHFSQRGVWGYNEQFF. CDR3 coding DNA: TGTGCCAGCAGCCACTTTTCCCAGCGGGGGGTTTGGGGGTACAATGAGCAGTTCTTC.

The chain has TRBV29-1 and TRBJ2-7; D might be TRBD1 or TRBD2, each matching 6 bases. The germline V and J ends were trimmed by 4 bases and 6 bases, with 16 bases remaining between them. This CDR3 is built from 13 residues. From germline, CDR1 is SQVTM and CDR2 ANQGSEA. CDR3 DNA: TGCAGCGTTGTTCTTACCGGGGGCGGCGAGCAGTACTTC. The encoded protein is CSVVLTGGGEQYF.

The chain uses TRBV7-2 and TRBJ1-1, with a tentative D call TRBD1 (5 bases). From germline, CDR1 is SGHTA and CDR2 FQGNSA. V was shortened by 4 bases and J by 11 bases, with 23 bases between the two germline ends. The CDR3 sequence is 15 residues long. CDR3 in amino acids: CASSSRRGARDAAFF. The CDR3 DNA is TGTGCCAGCAGCTCCCGCCGGGGTGCGCGGGACGCCGCTTTCTTT.

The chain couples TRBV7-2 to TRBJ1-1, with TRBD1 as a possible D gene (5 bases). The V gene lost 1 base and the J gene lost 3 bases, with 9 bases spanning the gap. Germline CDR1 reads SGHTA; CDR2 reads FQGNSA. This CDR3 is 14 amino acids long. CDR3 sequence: CASSLVPRDTEAFF. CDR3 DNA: TGTGCCAGCAGCTTAGTTCCCAGGGACACTGAAGCTTTCTTT.

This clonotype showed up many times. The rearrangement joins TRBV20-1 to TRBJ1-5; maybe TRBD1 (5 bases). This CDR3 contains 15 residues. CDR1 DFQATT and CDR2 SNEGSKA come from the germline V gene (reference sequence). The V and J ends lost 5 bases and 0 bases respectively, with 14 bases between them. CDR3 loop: CSAGRQTTSNQPQHF. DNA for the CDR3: TGCAGTGCTGGAAGACAGACCACTAGCAATCAGCCCCAGCATTTT.

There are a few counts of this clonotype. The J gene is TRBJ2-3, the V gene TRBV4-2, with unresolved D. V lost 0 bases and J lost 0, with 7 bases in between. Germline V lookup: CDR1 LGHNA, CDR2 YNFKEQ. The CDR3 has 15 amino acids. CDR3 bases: TGTGCCAGCAGCCAAGAGAGGCTTAGCACAGATACGCAGTATTTT. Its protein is CASSQERLSTDTQYF.

The CDR3 reads CASSESPSGRDEQFF. Written as DNA, the CDR3 is TGTGCCAGCAGTGAGAGCCCTAGCGGGAGGGATGAGCAGTTCTTC. The chain links TRBV2 to TRBJ2-1; 12 bases fit TRBD2. The junction had 5 bases not matched to a gene; V was cut back by 3 bases and J by 8 bases. CDR3 length: 15 residues. Germline-derived CDR1 and CDR2 are SNHLY and FYNNEI.

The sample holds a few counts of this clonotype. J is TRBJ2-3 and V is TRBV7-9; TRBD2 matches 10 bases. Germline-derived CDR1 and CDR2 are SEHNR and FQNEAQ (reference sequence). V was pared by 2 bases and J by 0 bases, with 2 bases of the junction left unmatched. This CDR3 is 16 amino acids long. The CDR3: CASSLLAGESTDTQYF. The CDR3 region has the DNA TGTGCCAGCAGCTTACTAGCGGGGGAAAGCACAGATACGCAGTATTTT.

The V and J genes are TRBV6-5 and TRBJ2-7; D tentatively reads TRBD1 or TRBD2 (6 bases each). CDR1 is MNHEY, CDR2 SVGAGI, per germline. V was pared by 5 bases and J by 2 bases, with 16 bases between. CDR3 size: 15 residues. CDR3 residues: CASSAGGLTTYEQYF. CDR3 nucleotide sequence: TGTGCCAGCAGTGCCGGGGGCCTGACTACCTACGAGCAGTACTTC.

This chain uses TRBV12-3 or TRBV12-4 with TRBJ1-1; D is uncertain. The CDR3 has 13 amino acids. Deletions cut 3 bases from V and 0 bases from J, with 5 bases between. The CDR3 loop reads CASSFYMNTEAFF. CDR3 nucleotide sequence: TGTGCCAGCAGTTTTTACATGAACACTGAAGCTTTCTTT.

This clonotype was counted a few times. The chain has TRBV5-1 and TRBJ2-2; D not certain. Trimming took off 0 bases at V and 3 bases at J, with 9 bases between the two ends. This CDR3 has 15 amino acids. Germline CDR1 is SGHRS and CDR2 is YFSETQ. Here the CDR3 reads CASSLVGPYTGELFF. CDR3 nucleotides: TGCGCCAGCAGCTTGGTTGGGCCGTACACCGGGGAGCTGTTTTTT.

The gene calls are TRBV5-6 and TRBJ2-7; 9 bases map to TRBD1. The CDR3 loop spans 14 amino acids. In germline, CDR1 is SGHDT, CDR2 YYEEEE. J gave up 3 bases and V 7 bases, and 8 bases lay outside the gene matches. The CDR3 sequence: CASGTGPGGYEQYF. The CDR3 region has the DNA TGTGCCAGCGGGACAGGGCCCGGGGGCTACGAGCAGTACTTC.

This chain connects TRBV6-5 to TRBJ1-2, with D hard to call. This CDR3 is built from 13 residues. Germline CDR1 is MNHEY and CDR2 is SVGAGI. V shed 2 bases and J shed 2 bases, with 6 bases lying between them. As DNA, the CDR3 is TGTGCCAGCAGTTACGCCACCAACTATGGCTACACCTTC. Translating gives CASSYATNYGYTF.